Following are 21 T cell receptor beta chains from one sample sequenced in a study of T cells after yellow fever vaccination. TCRdb ran MiXCR on the 5' RACE reads and lists one entry per CDR3 protein. The profile shows some 600,000 distinct CDR3 sequences, 10% to 15% of them singletons. Sequenced material: PBMCs, taken on the day of the yellow fever booster vaccination. The receptors derive from a young man who received the YFV17D yellow fever vaccine.

This clonotype was observed at least ten times. The V call is TRBV20-1, the J call TRBJ2-3; D remains ambiguous. Trimming took off 6 bases at V and 0 bases at J, with 10 bases between the two ends. Germline lookup yields CDR1 DFQATT and CDR2 SNEGSKA (reference sequence). The CDR3 spans 13 residues. The CDR3 reads CSADDLSTDTQYF. CDR3 in DNA: TGCAGTGCCGACGACCTTAGCACAGATACGCAGTATTTT.

This clonotype has just a few counts. The chain carries TRBV29-1 and TRBJ2-5, with D possibly matching TRBD2 (5 bases). CDR1 SQVTM and CDR2 ANQGSEA come from the germline V gene. The ends were cut back, 3 bases at V and 5 bases at J, with 13 bases in the middle. The CDR3 loop spans 13 amino acids. The CDR3 nucleotides are TGCAGCGTTGACCCCCAACGAGGGGAGACCCAGTACTTC. Translation gives CSVDPQRGETQYF.

This clonotype has a count of ten or more. V usage is TRBV24-1 and J usage is TRBJ2-1, with 10 bases aligning to TRBD2. This CDR3 is built from 16 residues. V was clipped by 2 bases and J by 0 bases; unmatched bases: 0. From germline, CDR1 is KGHDR and CDR2 SFDVKD. The CDR3 DNA is TGTGCCACCAGTGATTCTAGCGGGAGCTCCTACAATGAGCAGTTCTTC. It yields the protein CATSDSSGSSYNEQFF.

The chain joins TRBV7-9 to TRBJ2-3; 7 bases map to TRBD2. Germline-derived CDR1 and CDR2 are SEHNR and FQNEAQ (reference sequence). J lost 4 bases, V lost 5 bases, and 9 bases had no gene match. This CDR3 contains 15 residues. CDR3 sequence (DNA): TGTGCCAGCAGCCCCCGGGCGGGAGTGGCAGATACGCAGTATTTT. The encoded protein is CASSPRAGVADTQYF.

This clonotype was seen many times. This chain links TRBV10-3 with TRBJ1-2; possibly TRBD1 for D (5 bases). V lost 6 bases and J 0 bases, leaving 11 bases between the germline ends. CDR1 ENHRY and CDR2 SYGVKD come from the germline V gene. The CDR3 has 14 residues. The CDR3 region has the DNA TGTGCCATCAGGGGGGGAGACTCTAACTATGGCTACACCTTC. Translation: CAIRGGDSNYGYTF.

This clonotype was seen a handful of times. The chain combines TRBV3-1 with TRBJ2-7; 8 nucleotides match TRBD1. The V gene end was trimmed by 4 bases and the J gene end by 1 base; junction bases not matched to a gene: 9. The CDR3 consists of 16 residues. Germline-derived CDR1 and CDR2 are LGHDT and YNNKEL (reference sequence). The CDR3 here is CASSPSLTGVSYEQYF. CDR3 nucleotides: TGTGCCAGCAGCCCCTCACTGACAGGGGTGTCCTACGAGCAGTACTTC.

In this sample, this clonotype turned up a few times. This sequence joins TRBV7-7 and TRBJ2-5; tentatively, D is TRBD1 (5 bases). Germline lookup yields CDR1 SSHAT and CDR2 FNYEAQ (reference sequence). V gave up 5 bases and J gave up 5 bases, with 12 bases separating them. This CDR3 has 13 residues. CDR3 protein: CASSKGHYETQYF. The CDR3 region has the DNA TGTGCCAGCAGCAAAGGACATTACGAGACCCAGTACTTC.

This clonotype was recorded a few times. The chain joins TRBV24-1 to TRBJ1-5, with unresolved D. The CDR3 is 15 residues long. Germline lookup yields CDR1 KGHDR and CDR2 SFDVKD. V lost 3 bases, J lost 7 bases, and 15 bases lay in between. The chain's CDR3 is CATSDPKVSSQPQHF. The CDR3 nucleotides read TGTGCCACCAGTGATCCCAAGGTGTCGTCGCAGCCCCAGCATTTT.

The chain recombines TRBV19 with TRBJ2-1, with TRBD2 identical over 7 bases. After removal of 7 bases from V and 9 bases from J, the junction contained 9 bases not matched to a gene. Per germline, CDR1 LNHDA and CDR2 SQIVND (reference sequence). The CDR3 has 13 amino acids. The CDR3 DNA reads as TGTGCCAGTAATTGGCGGGAGAGGGGTGAGCAGTTCTTC. Its translation is CASNWRERGEQFF.

This clonotype has just a few counts. CDR3 coding DNA: TGTGCCAGTAGGGACAACGCGAACACTGAAGCTTTCTTT. Its translation: CASRDNANTEAFF. The chain recombines TRBV19 with TRBJ1-1; a possible D gene is TRBD1 (5 bases). V was pared by 6 bases and J by 1 base, with 9 bases between. Germline loops: CDR1 LNHDA, CDR2 SQIVND (reference sequence). CDR3 length equals 13 residues.

J is TRBJ2-1 and V is TRBV29-1; 9 nucleotides align to TRBD1. The CDR3 is made up of 19 amino acids. V was pared by 0 bases and J by 7 bases, with 19 bases of the junction left unmatched. Per the germline V gene, CDR1 is SQVTM and CDR2 is ANQGSEA. The CDR3 reads CSVEDIGTGLGIIVNEQFF. CDR3 coding DNA: TGCAGCGTTGAAGATATCGGGACAGGGTTAGGCATCATCGTGAATGAGCAGTTCTTC.

This clonotype occurred a few times. The chain uses TRBV7-8 and TRBJ2-7; 11 bases are a match to TRBD2. Germline V CDR1 and CDR2: SGHVS, FQNEAQ. V dropped 1 base and J dropped 4; count of bases not matched to a gene: 6. The CDR3 loop spans 16 amino acids. The CDR3 loop reads CASSLVRGTSGYEQYF. CDR3 bases: TGTGCCAGCAGCTTAGTACGGGGGACTAGCGGTTACGAGCAGTACTTC.

CDR3 sequence (DNA): TGTGCCACCAGAGGGGGACTGGCAAGAACCTACGAGCAGTACTTC. Protein product: CATRGGLARTYEQYF. This chain uses TRBV15 with TRBJ2-7; D could derive from TRBD1 or TRBD2 (6 bases each). The CDR3 spans 15 residues. CDR1 is LNHNV, CDR2 YYDKDF, per germline (reference sequence). V gave up 6 bases and J gave up 2 bases, with 17 bases separating them. Together with reference TRBV15 and TRBJ2-7, the CDR3 gives the full variable domain: DAMVIQNPRYQVTQFGKPVTLSCSQTLNHNVMYWYQQKSSQAPKLLFHYYDKDFNNEADTPDNFQSRRPNTSFCFLDIRSPGLGDTAMYLCATRGGLARTYEQYFGPGTRLTVT.

This clonotype was counted between two and nine times. This chain joins TRBV7-2 and TRBJ1-4, with TRBD1 matching over 8 bases. Germline lookup yields CDR1 SGHTA and CDR2 FQGNSA. The CDR3 has 14 residues. V gave up 2 bases and J gave up 11 bases; unmatched junction bases: 7. CDR3 sequence (DNA): TGTGCCAGCAGCTTAACCGTACAGGGGGGTAAACTGTTTTTT. Amino acids: CASSLTVQGGKLFF. Full variable domain (rest looked up from reference TRBV7-2 and TRBJ1-4): GAGVSQSPSNKVTEKGKDVELRCDPISGHTALYWYRQSLGQGLEFLIYFQGNSAPDKSGLPSDRFSAERTGGSVSTLTIQRTQQEDSAVYLCASSLTVQGGKLFFGSGTQLSVL.

The chain combines TRBV6-2 or TRBV6-3 with TRBJ1-2; 7 bases line up with TRBD1. V shed 4 bases and J 3 bases; nucleotides not matched to a gene: 5. The length of the CDR3 is 14 residues. In germline, CDR1 is MNHEY, CDR2 SVGEGT. For the CDR3, the DNA is TGTGCCAGCAGTTCCCGGACAGGCGACTATGGCTACACCTTC. Protein product: CASSSRTGDYGYTF.

V usage is TRBV10-3 and J usage is TRBJ2-7; D remains unclear. CDR1 ENHRY and CDR2 SYGVKD come from the germline V gene. This CDR3 is built from 12 residues. V lost 2 bases and J lost 1, with 3 bases in between. In DNA form, the CDR3 reads TGTGCCATCAGTGAGGGGTCCTACGAGCAGTACTTC. Translation: CAISEGSYEQYF.

This chain links TRBV29-1 with TRBJ2-7; D uncertain. CDR1 is SQVTM and CDR2 is ANQGSEA in the germline V gene. The CDR3 covers 12 residues. V lost 4 bases and J lost 2, with 9 bases in between. CDR3: CSVGGLAYEQYF. The CDR3 region has the DNA TGCAGCGTTGGAGGCCTAGCCTACGAGCAGTACTTC.

In this sample, this clonotype turned up a few times. This chain joins TRBV12-3 or TRBV12-4 and TRBJ2-5; D not resolved. Trimming removed 7 bases at V and 2 bases at J, with 23 bases between. The CDR3 is made up of 17 amino acids. CDR3 region: CASKFRSTSPAQETQYF. The CDR3 DNA is TGTGCCAGCAAGTTCCGGAGTACGTCACCGGCTCAAGAGACCCAGTACTTC.

This clonotype was detected a few times. The chain links TRBV24-1 to TRBJ2-1; TRBD1 agrees at 8 bases. V lost 2 bases, J lost 12 bases, and 5 bases stayed unmatched. CDR1 and CDR2 from the germline V gene are KGHDR and SFDVKD. This CDR3 contains 13 residues. The CDR3 reads CATSDSGDRTQFF. The CDR3 nucleotides are TGTGCCACCAGTGATTCCGGGGACAGGACGCAGTTCTTC.

This clonotype was counted only a few times. This chain joins TRBV20-1 and TRBJ2-1; weak D call: TRBD1 (6 bases). V was cut by 3 bases and J by 3 bases, with 9 bases left in between. This CDR3 is built from 13 residues. From germline, CDR1 is DFQATT and CDR2 SNEGSKA (reference sequence). The CDR3 spells CSASGTLYNEQFF. The CDR3 bases are TGCAGTGCTAGCGGGACACTCTACAATGAGCAGTTCTTC.

The chain carries TRBV20-1 and TRBJ2-3; 9 bases match TRBD2. The CDR3 loop spans 14 amino acids. Germline V lookup: CDR1 DFQATT, CDR2 SNEGSKA (reference sequence). After removal of 3 bases from V and 6 bases from J, the junction contained 7 bases not matched to a gene. CDR3 nucleotides: TGCAGTGCTAGGGGGGGTAGCGGGAGTGATACGCAGTATTTT. This sequence encodes CSARGGSGSDTQYF.